One and the same sample provided the 10 T cell receptor beta chains below, sequenced in a study of tumor-infiltrating lymphocytes in primary liver carcinoma. The template, around 520 ng total RNA, yielded TCR beta cDNA made with a constant-region primer. It was through three nested multiplex PCR rounds of slightly modified ARM-PCR that TCR beta libraries arose. Use of TRBV1-TRBV30 forward primers with a C-beta reverse primer characterized the first two PCR rounds, which lasted roughly 11 cycles each. TCRdb called the multiplex PCR reads again in MiXCR, with one record for every CDR3 protein. Of 110,000 or so distinct CDR3 sequences in the sample, roughly 80% were seen once. Starting material for RNA and DNA co-extraction consisted of roughly 20-34 mg of unsorted bulk tissue. Specimen: liver tumor tissue from sampling region 3. Subset defined: tumor region T3, left-lateral pole. The receptors derive from a middle-aged man with primary liver carcinoma and hepatitis B virus infection.

In regard to this clonotype: The final CDR3 position lacks the conserved phenylalanine or tryptophan, pointing to a likely read error. Written as DNA, the CDR3 is TGTGCCAGCAATGGGACTAGCGCCGAGCACTACAATGAGCAGTTCATC. It codes for CASNGTSAEHYNEQFI. The chain employs TRBV6-2 or TRBV6-3 and TRBJ2-1; 10 bases are a match to TRBD2. The CDR3 runs 16 residues. V shed 7 bases and J 3 bases; nucleotides not matched to a gene: 9. The germline V gene has CDR1 MNHEY and CDR2 SVGEGT.

Worth noting for this clonotype: This is likely a read error, given that the CDR3 carries no conserved phenylalanine or tryptophan at its end. V usage is TRBV4-3 and J usage is TRBJ2-7; possibly TRBD1 for D (6 bases). V dropped 1 base and J dropped 4 bases, with 20 bases sitting between them. This CDR3 is 17 amino acids long. Germline values: CDR1 LGHNA, CDR2 YSLEER. CDR3 DNA: TGCGCCAGCAGCCAAGGAGCACCCGGGACATGGCGGTACGAGCAGTACTTA. It encodes CASSQGAPGTWRYEQYL.

This clonotype came up once. The chain employs TRBV10-3 and TRBJ1-5; TRBD1 aligns across 7 bases. The DNA matches TRBJ2-3 better at its end, which makes the J call doubtful. The CDR3 sequence is 13 residues long. Looked up from germline, CDR1 is ENHRY and CDR2 is SYGVKD. The CDR3 sequence is CAISIDRVQPQYF. The CDR3 DNA sequence: TGTGCCATTAGTATAGACAGGGTGCAGCCCCAGTATTTT.

To note about this clonotype: A junction end diverges from the germline sequence, so it may reflect a read error. The chain couples TRBV11-2 to TRBJ1-2; tentatively, D is TRBD1 (6 bases). The CDR3 is 13 residues long. CDR1 and CDR2 (germline): SGHAT, FQNNGV. CDR3 nucleotides: TGTGTCAGCAGCTCCAACTCAGGGGAAGGCTACACCTTC. As protein: CVSSSNSGEGYTF. Complete variable domain (other parts from reference TRBV11-2 and TRBJ1-2): EAGVAQSPRYKIIEKRQSVAFWCNPISGHATLYWYQQILGQGPKLLIQFQNNGVVDDSQLPKDRFSAERLKGVDSTLKIQPAKLEDSAVYLCVSSSNSGEGYTFGSGTRLTVV.

This clonotype showed up many times. The chain has TRBV14 and TRBJ2-7; no firm D call. With 4 bases removed from V and 4 bases from J, the gap between germline ends came to 14 bases. Germline V lookup: CDR1 SGHDN, CDR2 FVKESK. This CDR3 is 14 amino acids long. CDR3 in amino acids: CASSLGIGVYEQYF. CDR3 coding DNA: TGTGCCAGCAGCCTAGGGATCGGCGTTTACGAGCAGTACTTC.

The chain recombines TRBV6-5 with TRBJ1-2, with a weak D call TRBD1 (5 bases). Trimming removed 7 bases from V and 7 bases from J, with 19 bases in between. The germline V gene has CDR1 MNHEY and CDR2 SVGAGI. The CDR3 sequence is 14 residues long. The CDR3: CASTHGRGGCGYTF. The CDR3 DNA sequence: TGTGCCAGCACCCATGGGAGGGGCGGCTGTGGCTACACCTTC.

A word on this clonotype: The CDR3 does not end in the conserved phenylalanine or tryptophan, so this is likely a read error. The chain carries TRBV5-1 and TRBJ2-5, with D hard to call. Germline-derived CDR1 and CDR2 are SGHRS and YFSETQ. The CDR3 loop spans 14 amino acids. V lost 0 bases to trimming and J lost 7 bases, with 13 bases between them. Here the CDR3 DNA reads TGCGCCAGCAGCTTGGAACTAAATGAAGGGACCCAGTACTCC. Residues: CASSLELNEGTQYS.

About this clonotype itself: Its ends do not fully match the called genes, so a read error is possible. The rearrangement uses TRBV30 and TRBJ1-1; maybe TRBD1 (5 bases). The CDR3 has 12 residues. CDR1 and CDR2 from the germline V gene are GTSNPN and SVGIG (reference sequence). The CDR3 sequence: CAWDSVGTKAFF. The CDR3 DNA is TGTGCCTGGGACAGTGTGGGCACTAAAGCTTTCTTT.

About this clonotype: The junction and the germline gene differ at one end; a read error may be behind it. The chain recombines TRBV5-1 with TRBJ2-5; D is undetermined. Germline V gene lookup returns CDR1 SGHRS and CDR2 YFSETQ. The length of the CDR3 is 15 residues. Here the CDR3 reads CPSCLGSQPEETQYF. The CDR3 DNA reads as TGCCCCAGCTGCTTGGGTAGTCAACCCGAAGAGACCCAGTACTTC.

Of note for this clonotype: This may be a read error, as it is one base from a much larger clone. V gene TRBV13 combines with J gene TRBJ2-3; D possibly corresponds to TRBD1 (5 bases). The V gene's germline CDR1 is PRHDT and CDR2 FYEKMQ (reference sequence). The V and J ends lost 7 bases and 1 base respectively, with 15 bases between them. The CDR3 sequence is 15 residues long. The CDR3 region has the DNA TGTGCCAGCAACCCTGGGATAGGGGGCACAGATACGCAGTATTTT. Its translation is CASNPGIGGTDTQYF.